Detailed here is one T cell receptor (beta chain). This sample was taken from a study of blood T cell repertoires in COVID-19. As for the study in general: The United States, Italy and Spain were the sources of the acute and convalescent COVID-19 samples. From T cells, B-cell-depleted T cells, or PBMCs came the material, which was cDNA or gDNA.

In the original workflow: Scientists estimated how many nucleated cells there were by amplifying reference gene primers. Data came from immunoSEQ multiplex PCR; TCRdb stores just in-frame clones and leaves some out. V and J calls plus clone size are reproduced from that table; the DNA served to infer D and trimming. The data contain about 25,000 clones, approximately 96% of them singletons. The specimen was peripheral blood. This clonotype was sampled from a human donor with active COVID-19. The donor label of this sample is uncertain.

The CDR3 loop reads CASSSTGGAGNIQYF. The DNA of the CDR3 is TGTGCCAGCAGCTCGACAGGGGGCGCTGGGAACATTCAGTACTTC. The chain joins TRBV5-4 to TRBJ2-4; the match to TRBD1 covers 10 bases. The germline gives CDR1 SGHNT, CDR2 YYREEE (reference sequence). The ends lost 3 bases at V and 7 bases at J; junction bases unmatched: 7. The CDR3 spans 15 residues.